The 18 T cell receptor beta chains below all came from one sample that was sequenced in a study of Graves' ophthalmopathy and Graves' hyperthyroidism. Amplifying from RNA transcripts, the study obtained TCR beta CDR3 regions. Second-round multiplex PCR followed a first-round RT-PCR using HTBI primers. MiXCR, applied by TCRdb to the multiplex PCR reads, yields one record per CDR3 protein. The sample lists more than 300,000 distinct CDR3 sequences, about a sixth occurring once. Sequenced material: peripheral blood. These receptors originate from an adult woman with stable Graves' hyperthyroidism.

Worth noting for this clonotype: A much larger clone differs by one base, so this may be a read error. The genes are TRBV5-1 and TRBJ2-2; D possibly corresponds to TRBD2 (6 bases). The CDR3 loop spans 16 amino acids. From germline, CDR1 is SGHRS and CDR2 YFSETQ. The CDR3 DNA reads TGCGCCAGCATCTTGGAGGGACGGACGAACACCGGGGAGCTGTTTTTT. Amino acid sequence: CASILEGRTNTGELFF.

This clonotype showed up many times. CDR3 amino acids: CSVQLGTGGYEQYF. Here the CDR3 DNA reads TGCAGCGTCCAATTAGGGACAGGGGGCTACGAGCAGTACTTC. The rearrangement joins TRBV29-1 to TRBJ2-7; TRBD1 matches 11 bases. CDR1 and CDR2 from the germline V gene are SQVTM and ANQGSEA. The CDR3 is 14 amino acids. V lost 6 bases to trimming and J lost 3 bases; unmatched junction nucleotides: 7.

This clonotype showed up many times. The chain has TRBV28 and TRBJ2-7, with a possible D match to TRBD2 (6 bases). The CDR3 totals 17 residues. Trimming took off 5 bases at V and 2 bases at J, with 22 bases between the two ends. The germline V gene encodes CDR1 MDHEN and CDR2 SYDVKM. CDR3 sequence reads: CASSRGGGVTSPYEQYF. The DNA of the CDR3 is TGTGCCAGCAGTCGCGGTGGAGGCGTAACTAGCCCCTACGAGCAGTACTTC.

This clonotype was observed at least ten times. The chain employs TRBV5-4 and TRBJ2-7; 8 nucleotides line up with TRBD1. There are 16 residues in the CDR3. The J segment lost 5 bases and the V segment lost 4 bases, leaving 14 bases of the junction unmatched. Germline V lookup: CDR1 SGHNT, CDR2 YYREEE (reference sequence). CDR3 bases: TGTGCCAGCAGCATAGTAACCCCCGGGACAGGTGACGAGCAGTACTTC. It encodes CASSIVTPGTGDEQYF.

This clonotype turned up a few times. The V call is TRBV12-3 or TRBV12-4, the J call TRBJ2-2; TRBD1 matches 8 bases. This CDR3 has 16 residues. Trimming cost V 5 bases and J 2 bases; bases outside gene matches: 7. CDR3 DNA: TGTGCCAGCAGTCCTTCGACAGGGGCCAACACCGGGGAGCTGTTTTTT. This codes for CASSPSTGANTGELFF.

This clonotype was counted many times. The chain joins TRBV28 to TRBJ2-5; a weak D match, TRBD1 (6 bases). CDR3 length: 15 residues. Germline V gives CDR1 MDHEN, CDR2 SYDVKM. Trimming removed 6 bases from V and 5 bases from J, with 19 bases in between. The CDR3 here is CASRRTGTVWETQYF. The CDR3 DNA reads TGTGCCAGCAGACGAACAGGGACCGTTTGGGAGACCCAGTACTTC. The entire variable domain, with the rest obtained from reference TRBV28 and TRBJ2-5, is as follows: DVKVTQSSRYLVKRTGEKVFLECVQDMDHENMFWYRQDPGLGLRLIYFSYDVKMKEKGDIPEGYSVSREKKERFSLILESASTNQTSMYLCASRRTGTVWETQYFGPGTRLLVL.

The V and J genes are TRBV6-1 and TRBJ2-7, with D unresolved. V was clipped by 6 bases and J by 5 bases, with 23 bases between them. CDR3 size: 16 residues. The V gene's germline CDR1 is MNHNS and CDR2 SASEGT. CDR3 in amino acids: CASRSAPGSSSNEQYF. In DNA, the CDR3 is TGTGCCAGCAGATCTGCGCCCGGGTCCTCCTCTAACGAGCAGTACTTC.

This clonotype was seen repeatedly, ten times or more. This chain uses TRBV12-3 or TRBV12-4 with TRBJ2-2, with D unresolved. The CDR3 runs 15 residues. Trimming cost V 6 bases and J 1 base, with 12 bases left between them. The CDR3 reads CASRTLDRNTGELFF. CDR3 nucleotide sequence: TGTGCCAGCAGAACTTTGGACCGGAACACCGGGGAGCTGTTTTTT.

J is TRBJ2-7 and V is TRBV28; 12 bases line up with TRBD2. Germline lookup yields CDR1 MDHEN and CDR2 SYDVKM. Unmatched junction bases numbered 13, after V lost 3 bases and J lost 7 bases. The CDR3 sequence is 17 residues long. The CDR3 region is CASSFYSGLAGGGEQYF. The CDR3 DNA sequence: TGTGCCAGCAGTTTCTATTCTGGGCTAGCGGGAGGGGGGGAGCAGTACTTC.

In this sample, this clonotype turned up many times. This sequence joins TRBV12-5 and TRBJ2-7; possible D gene TRBD2, 6 bases. Germline V gene sequence: CDR1 LGHNT, CDR2 FRNRAP. The CDR3 sequence is 14 residues long. Trimming removed 2 bases from V and 2 bases from J, with 10 bases in between. CDR3 protein: CASGLFGGAYEQYF. The CDR3 bases are TGTGCTAGTGGTTTGTTCGGGGGTGCCTACGAGCAGTACTTC.

There are many counts of this clonotype. V and J are TRBV27 and TRBJ2-7; 12 nucleotides agree with TRBD2. With V trimmed by 5 bases and J by 4 bases, 9 bases remained unmatched. CDR1 and CDR2 from the germline V gene are MNHEY and SMNVEV (reference sequence). The CDR3 loop spans 16 amino acids. CDR3 region: CASSPQTSGGFYEQYF. As DNA, the CDR3 is TGTGCCAGCAGTCCACAAACTAGCGGGGGGTTTTACGAGCAGTACTTC.

This clonotype was counted a few times. The gene calls are TRBV6-2 or TRBV6-3 and TRBJ2-2; 7 nucleotides agree with TRBD2. This CDR3 comprises 14 residues. The V segment lost 5 bases and the J segment 3 bases; nucleotides outside the gene matches: 3. Germline V lookup: CDR1 MNHEY, CDR2 SVGEGT. CDR3 in DNA: TGTGCCAGCAGTCAGGGAGGGCACACCGGGGAGCTGTTTTTT. This encodes CASSQGGHTGELFF.

This clonotype has more than one count but fewer than ten. This chain's CDR3 is CASRTLGGNSPLHF. CDR3 nucleotide sequence: TGTGCCAGCAGGACGCTTGGAGGGAATTCACCCCTCCACTTT. V is TRBV6-1 and J is TRBJ1-6; D not certain. Trimming removed 6 bases at V and 7 bases at J, with 13 bases between. The germline gives CDR1 MNHNS, CDR2 SASEGT. The CDR3 extends over 14 amino acids.

This clonotype was counted many times. V usage is TRBV28 and J usage is TRBJ2-4; D is perhaps TRBD1 or TRBD2 (5 bases each). Germline CDR1 reads MDHEN; CDR2 reads SYDVKM. Trimming shortened V by 1 base and J by 9 bases, and 10 bases separated the two germline ends. The CDR3 loop spans 13 amino acids. CDR3 residues: CASSLSGTPIQYF. The DNA for the CDR3 is TGTGCCAGCAGTTTATCCGGGACGCCCATTCAGTACTTC.

This clonotype has a count of ten or more. This chain uses TRBV28 with TRBJ1-3; D unresolved. The CDR3 length is 16 residues. CDR1 is MDHEN and CDR2 is SYDVKM in the germline V gene. The V gene lost 4 bases and the J gene lost 1 base, with 14 bases spanning the gap. CDR3 residues: CASSSWSGGSGNTIYF. CDR3 coding DNA: TGTGCCAGCAGTTCCTGGTCAGGAGGATCTGGAAACACCATATATTTT.

The chain couples TRBV29-1 to TRBJ2-7, with 8 bases fitting TRBD1. The length of the CDR3 is 18 residues. Germline V CDR1 and CDR2: SQVTM, ANQGSEA. V trimming: 5 bases; J trimming: 0 bases; junction bases outside the gene matches: 18. The CDR3 DNA reads as TGCAGCGTTTCCGACTTAACCCTGACAGGGGATTACTCCTACGAGCAGTACTTC. This gives the protein CSVSDLTLTGDYSYEQYF.

For this clonotype: The junction and the germline gene differ at one end; a read error may be behind it. The chain recombines TRBV11-2 with TRBJ1-5, with 7 positions matching TRBD1. Germline CDR1 SGHAT, CDR2 FQNNGV. CDR3 size: 17 residues. The chain's CDR3 is CASSLGRPGQKYQPQHF. CDR3 nucleotide sequence: TGTGCCAGCAGCTTAGGTCGGCCGGGACAGAAATATCAGCCTCAGCATTTT.

This clonotype was seen a handful of times. The chain employs TRBV13 and TRBJ2-7, with a possible D match to TRBD2 (7 bases). Germline V gene data show CDR1 as PRHDT and CDR2 as FYEKMQ (reference sequence). This CDR3 spans 18 amino acids. Trimming removed 0 bases at V and 4 bases at J, with 22 bases between. The CDR3 here is CASSLGVGEGVLGYEQYF. CDR3 in DNA: TGTGCCAGCAGCTTAGGGGTCGGGGAGGGGGTTTTAGGGTACGAGCAGTACTTC.